The TCR beta chain under discussion was sequenced for a study of blood T cell repertoires in COVID-19. TCRdb keeps only in-frame clones here, not all; method: immunoSEQ multiplex PCR. The sample records 180,000 or so clones, 80% to 90% being singletons. Trimming pared 1 base from V and 3 bases from J, leaving 9 bases between. CDR3 length: 15 amino acids. CDR1 and CDR2 from the germline V gene are SGHTA and FQGNSA. Sequencing input: peripheral blood. The TCR was taken from a woman between 70 and 85 years old with COVID-19, enrolled during active disease. The chain links TRBV7-2 to TRBJ1-4, with unresolved D. This CDR3 reads CASSLEVRSNEKLFF. CDR3 coding DNA: TGTGCCAGCAGCTTAGAAGTCAGATCTAATGAAAAACTGTTTTTT.